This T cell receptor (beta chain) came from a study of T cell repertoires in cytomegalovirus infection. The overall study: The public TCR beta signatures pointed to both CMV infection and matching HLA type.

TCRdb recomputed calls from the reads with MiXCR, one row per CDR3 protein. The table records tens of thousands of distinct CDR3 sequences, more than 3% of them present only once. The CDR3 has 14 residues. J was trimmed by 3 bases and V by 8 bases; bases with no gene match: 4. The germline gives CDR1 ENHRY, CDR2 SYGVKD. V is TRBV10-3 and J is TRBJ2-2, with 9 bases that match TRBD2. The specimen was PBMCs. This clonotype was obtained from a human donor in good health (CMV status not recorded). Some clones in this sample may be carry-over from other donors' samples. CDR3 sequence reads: CAIASGEYTGELFF. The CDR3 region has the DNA TGTGCCATCGCTAGCGGGGAATACACCGGGGAGCTGTTTTTT.